These 11 T cell receptor beta chains came from one sample sequenced in a study of beta chain features in type 1 diabetes (dated 2018 in TCRdb). The method was the immunoSEQ multiplex PCR assay. The entire amount of isolated RNA was reverse transcribed using the High Capacity cDNA Reverse Transcription Kit, so the sequenced TCRB transcripts were expressed ones. Entries here come from immuneACCESS through TCRdb and include only in-frame sequences with V and J called. Some clones fail to appear in such tables; in the studies checked, an unresolved V gene covers under half of the shortfall, and the cause of the remainder is unknown. The sample profile shows hundreds of thousands of clones; roughly 16% of them were found once. The top ten clones comprise approximately 0.087% of the sample. Material for sequencing was naive CD4+ T cells from blood. This specimen's cell subset or site label, interpreted: true naive CD4+ T cells. The receptors come from a man younger than 35 in good health.

This clone occurred a few times. V gene TRBV28 combines with J gene TRBJ1-2, with 9 nucleotides matching TRBD1. Unmatched junction bases numbered 11, after V lost 11 bases and J lost 7 bases. The V gene's germline CDR1 is MDHEN and CDR2 SYDVKM. The CDR3 contains 13 residues. This chain's CDR3 is CAASRDRVTGYTF. DNA of the CDR3: TGTGCCGCCTCCCGGGACAGGGTTACTGGCTACACCTTC.

The rearrangement joins TRBV19 to TRBJ2-1; 8 bases are a match to TRBD2. The CDR3 has 15 amino acids. Germline V lookup: CDR1 LNHDA, CDR2 SQIVND (reference sequence). With V trimmed by 4 bases and J by 3 bases, 5 bases remained unmatched. The CDR3 sequence is CASSSGGRNYNEQFF. The CDR3 DNA is TGTGCCAGTAGTAGCGGCGGGAGGAACTACAATGAGCAGTTCTTC.

This clone was detected a few times. The V call is TRBV4-3, the J call TRBJ1-1; D not certain. Trimming left V 5 bases short and J 1 base short, with 14 bases between. The CDR3 has 15 amino acids. Germline-derived CDR1 and CDR2 are LGHNA and YSLEER. CDR3 region: CASSGQANKNTEAFF. The DNA for the CDR3 is TGCGCCAGCAGCGGTCAGGCGAATAAGAACACTGAAGCTTTCTTT.

The chain uses TRBV7-3 and TRBJ2-3; TRBD1 is a possible D gene (6 bases). Germline values: CDR1 SGHTA, CDR2 FQGTGA. V shed 4 bases and J shed 4 bases, with 9 bases lying between them. The CDR3 contains 13 residues. The CDR3 coding sequence is TGTGCCAGCAGCTCCAGGGGTGCAGATACGCAGTATTTT. Its translation: CASSSRGADTQYF.

Only a few counts were recorded for this clone. V is TRBV29-1 and J is TRBJ1-2; no definite D call. The V gene lost 2 bases and the J gene lost 4 bases, with 2 bases spanning the gap. The germline gives CDR1 SQVTM, CDR2 ANQGSEA. The CDR3 length is 10 residues. The CDR3, as DNA: TGCAGCGTTGAACGCTATGGCTACACCTTC. Protein product: CSVERYGYTF.

The chain links TRBV21-1 to TRBJ2-7. TRBV21-1 is recorded as a pseudogene. The CDR3 runs to 16 residues. The CDR3 protein is CASSKGPPRATYEQYF. DNA for the CDR3: TGTGCCAGCAGCAAGGGACCTCCCCGGGCGACCTACGAGCAGTACTTC.

In its sample, this clone was seen a few times. The chain couples TRBV4-1 to TRBJ2-5; 8 bases fit TRBD1. Looked up from germline, CDR1 is MGHRA and CDR2 is YSYEKL. V shed 6 bases, J shed 5 bases, and the junction held 5 bases outside the gene matches. The CDR3 is made up of 13 amino acids. The CDR3 nucleotides read TGCGCCAGCAGACCCCAGGGGGCCGAGACCCAGTACTTC. Protein sequence: CASRPQGAETQYF.

V is TRBV5-4 and J is TRBJ2-3; D is unclear. CDR1 is SGHNT, CDR2 YYREEE, per germline (reference sequence). This CDR3 region has 12 residues. V lost 0 bases and J 6 bases, leaving 5 bases between the germline ends. The CDR3 bases are TGTGCCAGCAGCTTGGAACAGGATACGCAGTATTTT. Its protein is CASSLEQDTQYF.

This clone was seen a handful of times. The gene calls are TRBV2 and TRBJ2-1; 14 nucleotides agree with TRBD2. CDR3 length: 16 amino acids. Per the germline V gene, CDR1 is SNHLY and CDR2 is FYNNEI. Unmatched junction bases numbered 10, after V lost 7 bases and J lost 8 bases. In DNA, the CDR3 is TGTGCCAGCACGCCCGGGGGACTAGCGGGAGAATATGAGCAGTTCTTC. It encodes CASTPGGLAGEYEQFF.

Written as DNA, the CDR3 is TGTGCCAGCAGCTGGCCGGTGGGCTTGTCACCCACAGATACGCAGTATTTT. It encodes CASSWPVGLSPTDTQYF. The chain carries TRBV7-9 and TRBJ2-3; D is unresolved. V dropped 4 bases and J dropped 2 bases, with 19 bases sitting between them. The germline gives CDR1 SEHNR, CDR2 FQNEAQ (reference sequence). The CDR3 is 17 residues long. The full variable domain, completed using reference TRBV7-9 and TRBJ2-3, is DTGVSQNPRHKITKRGQNVTFRCDPISEHNRLYWYRQTLGQGPEFLTYFQNEAQLEKSRLLSDRFSAERPKGSFSTLEIQRTEQGDSAMYLCASSWPVGLSPTDTQYFGPGTRLTVL.

The chain couples TRBV19 to TRBJ2-3; 10 nucleotides line up with TRBD2. The CDR3 consists of 16 residues. V shed 9 bases, J shed 1 base, and the junction held 10 bases outside the gene matches. The germline V gene encodes CDR1 LNHDA and CDR2 SQIVND (reference sequence). This CDR3 reads CASSSSGRAGTDTQYF. As DNA, the CDR3 is TGTGCCAGCAGTTCCAGCGGGAGGGCAGGCACAGATACGCAGTATTTT.